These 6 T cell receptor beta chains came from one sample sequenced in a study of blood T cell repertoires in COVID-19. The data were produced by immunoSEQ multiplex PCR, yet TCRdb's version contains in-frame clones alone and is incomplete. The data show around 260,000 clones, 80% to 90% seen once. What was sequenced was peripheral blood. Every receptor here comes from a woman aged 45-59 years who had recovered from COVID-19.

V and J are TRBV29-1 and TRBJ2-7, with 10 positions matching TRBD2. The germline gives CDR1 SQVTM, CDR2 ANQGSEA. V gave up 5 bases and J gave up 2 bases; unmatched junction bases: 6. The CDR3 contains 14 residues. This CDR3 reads CSVLLSGRAYEQYF. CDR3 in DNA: TGCAGCGTTCTCCTCAGCGGGAGGGCCTACGAGCAGTACTTC.

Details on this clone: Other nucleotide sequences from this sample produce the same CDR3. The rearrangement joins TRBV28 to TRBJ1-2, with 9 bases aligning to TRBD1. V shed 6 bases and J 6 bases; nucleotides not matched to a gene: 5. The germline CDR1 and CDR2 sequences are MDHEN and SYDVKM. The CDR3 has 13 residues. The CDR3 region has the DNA TGTGCCAGCAGCTTACAGGGGGCGCATGGCTACACCTTC. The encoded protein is CASSLQGAHGYTF.

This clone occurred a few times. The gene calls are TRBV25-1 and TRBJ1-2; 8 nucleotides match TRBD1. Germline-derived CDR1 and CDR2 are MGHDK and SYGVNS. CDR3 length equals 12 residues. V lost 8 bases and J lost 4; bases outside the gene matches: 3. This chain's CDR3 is CASRTGTYGYTF. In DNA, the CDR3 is TGTGCCAGCCGGACAGGGACCTATGGCTACACCTTC.

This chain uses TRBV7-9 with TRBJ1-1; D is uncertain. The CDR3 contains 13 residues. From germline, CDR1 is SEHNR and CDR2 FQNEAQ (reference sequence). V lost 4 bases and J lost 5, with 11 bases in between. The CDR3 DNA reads TGTGCCAGCAGCTCCCCATCGACTACTGAAGCTTTCTTT. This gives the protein CASSSPSTTEAFF. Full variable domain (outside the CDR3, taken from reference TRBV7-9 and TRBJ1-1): DTGVSQNPRHKITKRGQNVTFRCDPISEHNRLYWYRQTLGQGPEFLTYFQNEAQLEKSRLLSDRFSAERPKGSFSTLEIQRTEQGDSAMYLCASSSPSTTEAFFGQGTRLTVV.

The CDR3: CASTSDSSGNTIYF. CDR3 in DNA: TGTGCCAGCACATCGGACAGCTCTGGAAACACCATATATTTT. The chain employs TRBV9 and TRBJ1-3; weak D call: TRBD1 (6 bases). CDR3 length: 14 residues. Between the trimmed V and J ends, which lost 6 bases and 0 bases, there was a span of 10 bases. Germline loops: CDR1 SGDLS, CDR2 YYNGEE.

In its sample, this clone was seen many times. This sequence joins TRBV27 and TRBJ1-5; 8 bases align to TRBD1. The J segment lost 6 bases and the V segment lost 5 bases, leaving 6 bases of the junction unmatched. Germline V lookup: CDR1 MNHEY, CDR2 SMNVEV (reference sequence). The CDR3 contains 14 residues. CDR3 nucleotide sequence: TGTGCCAGCAGTGATGACAGGGGCGGTCAGCCCCAGCATTTT. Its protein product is CASSDDRGGQPQHF.